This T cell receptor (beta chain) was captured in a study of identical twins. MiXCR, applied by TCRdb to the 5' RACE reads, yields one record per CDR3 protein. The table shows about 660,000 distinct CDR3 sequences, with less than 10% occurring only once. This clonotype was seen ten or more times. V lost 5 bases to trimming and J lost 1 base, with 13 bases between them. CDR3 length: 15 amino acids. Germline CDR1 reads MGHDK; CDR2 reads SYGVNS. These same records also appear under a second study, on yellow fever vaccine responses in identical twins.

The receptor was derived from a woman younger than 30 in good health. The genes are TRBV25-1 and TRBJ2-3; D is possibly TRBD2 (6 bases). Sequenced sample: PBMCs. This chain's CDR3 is CASSSSVARTDTQYF. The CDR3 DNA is TGTGCCAGCAGTTCTAGCGTGGCCCGCACAGATACGCAGTATTTT.